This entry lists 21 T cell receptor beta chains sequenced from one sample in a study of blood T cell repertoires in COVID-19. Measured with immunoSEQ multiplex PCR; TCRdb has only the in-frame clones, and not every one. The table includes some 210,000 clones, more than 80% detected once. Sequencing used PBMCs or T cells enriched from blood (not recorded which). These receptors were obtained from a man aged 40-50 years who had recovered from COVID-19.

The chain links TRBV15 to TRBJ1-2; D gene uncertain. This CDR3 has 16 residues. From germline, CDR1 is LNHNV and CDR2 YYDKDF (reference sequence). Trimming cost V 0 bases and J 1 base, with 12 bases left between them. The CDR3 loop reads CATSREAGIFNYGYTF. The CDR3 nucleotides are TGTGCCACCAGCAGAGAGGCAGGCATCTTTAACTATGGCTACACCTTC.

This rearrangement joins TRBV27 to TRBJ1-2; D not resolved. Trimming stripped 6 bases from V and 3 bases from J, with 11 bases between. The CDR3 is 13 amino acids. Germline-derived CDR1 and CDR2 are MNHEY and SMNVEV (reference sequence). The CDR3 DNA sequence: TGTGCCAGCAGCAGTAGAGGCCACTATGGCTACACCTTC. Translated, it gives CASSSRGHYGYTF.

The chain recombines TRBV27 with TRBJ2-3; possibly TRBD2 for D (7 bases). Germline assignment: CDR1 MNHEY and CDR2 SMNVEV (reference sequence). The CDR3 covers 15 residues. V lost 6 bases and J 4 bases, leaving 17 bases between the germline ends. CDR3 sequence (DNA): TGTGCCAGCAGATATAAACTCGGGGGGCCAGATACGCAGTATTTT. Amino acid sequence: CASRYKLGGPDTQYF.

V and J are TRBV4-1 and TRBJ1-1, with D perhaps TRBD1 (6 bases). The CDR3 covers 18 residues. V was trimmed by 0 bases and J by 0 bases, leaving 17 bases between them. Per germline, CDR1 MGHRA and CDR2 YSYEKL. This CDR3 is CASSQDRTTGRVNTEAFF. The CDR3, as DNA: TGCGCCAGCAGCCAAGATAGGACAACAGGGAGGGTGAACACTGAAGCTTTCTTT.

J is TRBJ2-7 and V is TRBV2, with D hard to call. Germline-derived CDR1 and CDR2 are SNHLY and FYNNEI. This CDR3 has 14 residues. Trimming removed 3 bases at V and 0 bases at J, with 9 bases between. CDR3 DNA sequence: TGTGCCAGCAGTGACGGGTTTCTCTCCTACGAGCAGTACTTC. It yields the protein CASSDGFLSYEQYF.

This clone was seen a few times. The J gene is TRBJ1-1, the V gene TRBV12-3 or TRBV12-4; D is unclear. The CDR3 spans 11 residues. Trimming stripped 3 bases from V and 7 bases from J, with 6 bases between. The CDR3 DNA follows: TGTGCCAGCAGTTTCACTGGTGAAGCTTTCTTT. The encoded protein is CASSFTGEAFF.

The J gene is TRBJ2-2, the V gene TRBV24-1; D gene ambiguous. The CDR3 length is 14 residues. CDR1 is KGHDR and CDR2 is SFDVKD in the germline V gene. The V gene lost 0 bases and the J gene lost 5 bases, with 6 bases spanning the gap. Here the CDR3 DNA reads TGTGCCACCAGTGATTTGCGGAGTACCGGGGAGCTGTTTTTT. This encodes CATSDLRSTGELFF.

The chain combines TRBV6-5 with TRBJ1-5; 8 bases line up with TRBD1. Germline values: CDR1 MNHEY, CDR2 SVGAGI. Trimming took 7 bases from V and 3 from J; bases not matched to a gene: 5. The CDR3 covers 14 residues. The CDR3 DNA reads TGTGCCAGCACGCTGGGACAGGTCAATCAGCCCCAGCATTTT. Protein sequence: CASTLGQVNQPQHF.

The CDR3 DNA is TGTGCCTGGAGAAAGCGGGGGGGCTCTGGGGCCAACGTCCTGACTTTC. This encodes CAWRKRGGSGANVLTF. The V call is TRBV30, the J call TRBJ2-6, with 10 bases identical to TRBD2. V lost 3 bases to trimming and J lost 0 bases; unmatched junction nucleotides: 2. Germline lookup yields CDR1 GTSNPN and CDR2 SVGIG (reference sequence). The CDR3 is 16 residues long.

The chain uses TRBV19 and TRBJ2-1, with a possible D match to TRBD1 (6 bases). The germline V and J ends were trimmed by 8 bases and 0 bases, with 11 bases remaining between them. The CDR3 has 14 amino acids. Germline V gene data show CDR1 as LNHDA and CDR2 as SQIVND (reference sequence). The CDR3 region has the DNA TGTGCCAGTGCCCTGGACAGCTCCTACAATGAGCAGTTCTTC. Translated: CASALDSSYNEQFF. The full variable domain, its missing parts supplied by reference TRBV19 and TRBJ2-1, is DGGITQSPKYLFRKEGQNVTLSCEQNLNHDAMYWYRQDPGQGLRLIYYSQIVNDFQKGDIAEGYSVSREKKESFPLTVTSAQKNPTAFYLCASALDSSYNEQFFGPGTRLTVL.

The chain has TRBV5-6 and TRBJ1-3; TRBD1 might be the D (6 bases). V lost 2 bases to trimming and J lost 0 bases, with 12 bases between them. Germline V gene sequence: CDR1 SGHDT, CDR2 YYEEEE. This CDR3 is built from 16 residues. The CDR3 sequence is CASSFVQGLSGNTIYF. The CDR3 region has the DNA TGTGCCAGCAGCTTTGTCCAGGGGCTCTCTGGAAACACCATATATTTT.

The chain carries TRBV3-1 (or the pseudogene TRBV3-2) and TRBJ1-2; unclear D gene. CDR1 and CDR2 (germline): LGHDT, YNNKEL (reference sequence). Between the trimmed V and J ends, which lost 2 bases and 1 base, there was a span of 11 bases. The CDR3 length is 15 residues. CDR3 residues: CASSQRYSLNYGYTF. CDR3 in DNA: TGTGCCAGCAGCCAACGGTATAGCCTTAACTATGGCTACACCTTC.

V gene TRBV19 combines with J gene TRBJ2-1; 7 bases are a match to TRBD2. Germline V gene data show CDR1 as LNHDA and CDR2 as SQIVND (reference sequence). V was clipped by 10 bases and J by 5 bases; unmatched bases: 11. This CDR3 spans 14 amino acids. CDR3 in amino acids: CATRGSGTNNEQFF. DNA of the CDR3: TGTGCCACCCGTGGGAGCGGGACTAACAATGAGCAGTTCTTC.

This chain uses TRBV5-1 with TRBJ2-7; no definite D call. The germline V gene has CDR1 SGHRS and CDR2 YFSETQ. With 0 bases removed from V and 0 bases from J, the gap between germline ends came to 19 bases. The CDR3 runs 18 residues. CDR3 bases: TGCGCCAGCAGCTTGGACGCTTTATTGGGCACACACTCCTACGAGCAGTACTTC. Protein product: CASSLDALLGTHSYEQYF.

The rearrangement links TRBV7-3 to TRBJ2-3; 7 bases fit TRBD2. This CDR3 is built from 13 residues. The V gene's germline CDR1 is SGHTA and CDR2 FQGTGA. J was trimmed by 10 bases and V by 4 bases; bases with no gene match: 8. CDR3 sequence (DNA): TGTGCCAGCAGCTCGGCCGGGACTAATGCGCAGTATTTT. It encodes CASSSAGTNAQYF.

CDR3 loop: CASRHRSNQPQHF. As DNA, the CDR3 is TGTGCCAGCAGGCACAGAAGCAATCAGCCCCAGCATTTT. The chain combines TRBV9 with TRBJ1-5, with D unresolved. V dropped 5 bases and J dropped 1 base, with 7 bases sitting between them. The germline gives CDR1 SGDLS, CDR2 YYNGEE. This CDR3 contains 13 residues.

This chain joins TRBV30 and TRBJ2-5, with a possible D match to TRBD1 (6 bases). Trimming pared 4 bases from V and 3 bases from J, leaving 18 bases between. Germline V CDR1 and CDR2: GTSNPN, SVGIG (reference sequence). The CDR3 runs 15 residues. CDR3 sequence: CAWTQTGTQKETQYF. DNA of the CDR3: TGTGCCTGGACTCAAACCGGGACACAGAAAGAGACCCAGTACTTC.

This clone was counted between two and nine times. CDR3 amino acids: CASSDTGTGAFF. The CDR3 nucleotides read TGTGCCAGCAGCGATACCGGGACAGGGGCTTTCTTT. This sequence joins TRBV3-1 (or the pseudogene TRBV3-2) and TRBJ1-1; TRBD1 agrees at 9 bases. The V segment lost 5 bases and the J segment 11 bases; nucleotides outside the gene matches: 6. CDR3 size: 12 residues. From germline, CDR1 is LGHDT and CDR2 YNNKEL (reference sequence).

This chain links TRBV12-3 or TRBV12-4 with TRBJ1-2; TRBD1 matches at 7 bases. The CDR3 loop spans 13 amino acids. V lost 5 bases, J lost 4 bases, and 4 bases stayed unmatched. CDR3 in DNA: TGTGCCAGCAGTCCGGACAGGTTCTATGGCTACACCTTC. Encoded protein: CASSPDRFYGYTF.

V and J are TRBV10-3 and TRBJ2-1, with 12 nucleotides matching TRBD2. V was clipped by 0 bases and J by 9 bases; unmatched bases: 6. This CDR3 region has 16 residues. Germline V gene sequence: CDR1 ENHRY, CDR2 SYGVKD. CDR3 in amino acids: CAISESTSGSSSEQFF. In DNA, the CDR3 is TGTGCCATCAGTGAGTCGACTAGCGGGAGCTCTAGTGAGCAGTTCTTC.

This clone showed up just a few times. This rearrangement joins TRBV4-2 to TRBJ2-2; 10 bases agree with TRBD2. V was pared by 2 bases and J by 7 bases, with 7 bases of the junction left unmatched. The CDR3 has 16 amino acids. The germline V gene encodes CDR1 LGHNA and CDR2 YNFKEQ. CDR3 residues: CASSQLAGAEGGELFF. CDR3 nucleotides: TGTGCCAGCAGCCAACTAGCGGGGGCCGAAGGCGGGGAGCTGTTTTTT.